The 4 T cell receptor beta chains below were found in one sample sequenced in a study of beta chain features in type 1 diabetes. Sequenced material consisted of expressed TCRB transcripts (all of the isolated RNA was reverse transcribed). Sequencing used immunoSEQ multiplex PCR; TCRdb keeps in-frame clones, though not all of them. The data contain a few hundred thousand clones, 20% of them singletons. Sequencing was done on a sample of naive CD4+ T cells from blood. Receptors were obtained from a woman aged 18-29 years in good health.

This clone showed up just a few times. This CDR3 is CASSKGSGNSYEQYF. In DNA form, the CDR3 reads TGTGCCAGCAGCAAAGGATCAGGGAATTCCTACGAGCAGTACTTC. The chain combines TRBV21-1 with TRBJ2-7; the tabulated D call, TRBD1, remains unverified against the DNA. TRBV21-1 is given as a pseudogene. The CDR3 covers 15 residues.

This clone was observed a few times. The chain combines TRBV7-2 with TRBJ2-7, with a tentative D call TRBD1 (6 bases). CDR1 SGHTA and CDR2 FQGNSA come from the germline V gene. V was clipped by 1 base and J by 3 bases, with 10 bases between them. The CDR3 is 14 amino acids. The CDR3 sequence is CASSLEQGGYEQYF. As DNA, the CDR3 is TGTGCCAGCAGCTTAGAACAGGGCGGCTACGAGCAGTACTTC.

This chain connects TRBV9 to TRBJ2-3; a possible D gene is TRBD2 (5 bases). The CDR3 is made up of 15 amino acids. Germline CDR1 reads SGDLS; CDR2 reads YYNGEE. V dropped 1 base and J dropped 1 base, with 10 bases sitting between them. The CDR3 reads CASSVQSGGTDTQYF. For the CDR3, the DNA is TGTGCCAGCAGCGTACAGTCCGGGGGCACAGATACGCAGTATTTT.

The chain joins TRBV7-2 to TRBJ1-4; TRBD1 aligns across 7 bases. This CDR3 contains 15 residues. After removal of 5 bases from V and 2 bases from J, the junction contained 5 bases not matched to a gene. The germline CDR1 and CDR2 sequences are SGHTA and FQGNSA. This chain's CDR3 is CASSHWGQTNEKLFF. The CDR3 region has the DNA TGTGCCAGCAGCCATTGGGGACAGACTAATGAAAAACTGTTTTTT. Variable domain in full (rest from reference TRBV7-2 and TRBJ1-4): GAGVSQSPSNKVTEKGKDVELRCDPISGHTALYWYRQSLGQGLEFLIYFQGNSAPDKSGLPSDRFSAERTGGSVSTLTIQRTQQEDSAVYLCASSHWGQTNEKLFFGSGTQLSVL.